The source of this TCR beta chain is a study of T cells in Graves' hyperthyroidism and ophthalmopathy. TCR beta CDR3 sequences were amplified from RNA transcripts. The TCR CDR3 was amplified in a first-round RT-PCR using the HTBI primer set. TCRdb fed the multiplex PCR reads into MiXCR, producing one record per CDR3 protein. The top ten clones hold less than 15% of a sample with some 440,000 distinct CDR3 sequences, 15% to 19% of them seen once. If no ophthalmopathy progression occurred within 18 months, Graves' hyperthyroidism was stable. The study based diagnoses on clinical symptoms, serum thyroxine and TRAb, thyroid ultrasound and orbital computed tomography. PBMCs were derived from about 9.1 ml fresh peripheral blood. At least ten counts were recorded for this clonotype. This TCR was recovered from a woman aged 18 to 35 with Graves' hyperthyroidism. Sample: blood.

In DNA, the CDR3 is TGTGCCAGCAGTCCCAGCTTGAGGGGTGAGCTGTTTTTT. This translates into CASSPSLRGELFF. This chain joins TRBV6-2 or TRBV6-3 and TRBJ2-2; D possibly uses TRBD1 or TRBD2 (5 bases each). Trimming took off 5 bases at V and 11 bases at J, with 15 bases between the two ends. The CDR3 loop spans 13 amino acids. Germline assignment: CDR1 MNHEY and CDR2 SVGEGT.